These 31 T cell receptor beta chains share one sample of origin, sequenced in a study of CD8 T cells in ankylosing spondylitis. Whole-study findings and limits: Apparently characteristic of ankylosing spondylitis blood was a TCR beta motif (about 8 highly homologous variants).

Each CDR3 protein is one row after TCRdb ran MiXCR on the 5' RACE reads. Among roughly 700,000 distinct CDR3 sequences, over 15% were seen once, and the ten largest hold around 19%. These receptors have no identified antigens. The material sequenced was blood, either unsorted or a sorted T cell fraction (not recorded which). All receptors derive from a male donor with ankylosing spondylitis.

The J gene is TRBJ2-2, the V gene TRBV9; D uncertain. CDR3 size: 16 residues. Germline CDR1 is SGDLS and CDR2 is YYNGEE. Trimming removed 3 bases at V and 3 bases at J, with 15 bases between. In DNA, the CDR3 is TGTGCCAGCAGCGGTTTTAATCAGGCCCACACCGGGGAGCTGTTTTTT. It yields the protein CASSGFNQAHTGELFF. The complete variable domain, with remaining parts taken from reference TRBV9 and TRBJ2-2, reads DSGVTQTPKHLITATGQRVTLRCSPRSGDLSVYWYQQSLDQGLQFLIQYYNGEERAKGNILERFSAQQFPDLHSELNLSSLELGDSALYFCASSGFNQAHTGELFFGEGSRLTVL.

This clonotype was observed a few times. This chain joins TRBV12-3 or TRBV12-4 and TRBJ1-1; perhaps TRBD1 as D (6 bases). The CDR3 is 14 residues long. The germline V and J ends were trimmed by 0 bases and 9 bases, with 14 bases remaining between them. The CDR3 sequence is CASSLARTAGQAFF. As DNA, the CDR3 is TGTGCCAGCAGTTTAGCGAGGACAGCGGGACAAGCTTTCTTT.

V usage is TRBV29-1 and J usage is TRBJ2-7, with D perhaps TRBD1 (6 bases). The CDR3 extends over 13 amino acids. Germline CDR1 reads SQVTM; CDR2 reads ANQGSEA. Trimming shortened V by 5 bases and J by 3 bases, and 14 bases separated the two germline ends. The CDR3 region is CSVSRGANYEQYF. The CDR3 DNA reads TGCAGCGTTTCCAGGGGCGCGAACTACGAGCAGTACTTC.

The gene calls are TRBV6-5 and TRBJ2-2; no reliable D call. This CDR3 has 17 residues. Germline-derived CDR1 and CDR2 are MNHEY and SVGAGI. V dropped 2 bases and J dropped 3 bases, with 16 bases sitting between them. The CDR3 DNA reads TGTGCCAGCAGTTACACCCCAGTCGGCGTCGACACCGGGGAGCTGTTTTTT. Translating it yields CASSYTPVGVDTGELFF.

The table lists this clonotype with a few counts. J is TRBJ2-5 and V is TRBV12-3 or TRBV12-4; TRBD2 is a possible D gene (6 bases). Trimming shortened V by 8 bases and J by 1 base, and 11 bases separated the two germline ends. This CDR3 has 13 amino acids. The CDR3 sequence is CASRRAGQETQYF. The CDR3 DNA sequence: TGTGCCAGCCGGAGGGCGGGCCAAGAGACCCAGTACTTC.

The V call is TRBV18, the J call TRBJ2-2; a weak D match, TRBD2 (5 bases). The V end was cut by 0 bases, the J end by 2 bases, with 10 bases between. From germline, CDR1 is KGHSH and CDR2 LQKENI. CDR3 length equals 16 residues. In DNA form, the CDR3 reads TGTGCCAGCTCACCACCGGTCGGGATTAACACCGGGGAGCTGTTTTTT. Amino acids: CASSPPVGINTGELFF. Supplemented by reference TRBV18 and TRBJ2-2, the full variable domain reads NAGVMQNPRHLVRRRGQEARLRCSPMKGHSHVYWYRQLPEEGLKFMVYLQKENIIDESGMPKERFSAEFPKEGPSILRIQQVVRGDSAAYFCASSPPVGINTGELFFGEGSRLTVL.

The chain is built from TRBV6-1 and TRBJ2-5; tentative D call: TRBD1 (6 bases). The V gene's germline CDR1 is MNHNS and CDR2 SASEGT. The CDR3 has 15 amino acids. Trimming pared 7 bases from V and 5 bases from J, leaving 20 bases between. CDR3 in DNA: TGTGCCAGCACGGGCGGAATGGGGGCGTGGGAGACCCAGTACTTC. This gives the protein CASTGGMGAWETQYF.

The rearrangement uses TRBV11-2 and TRBJ2-7; unclear D gene. The CDR3 sequence is 15 residues long. From germline, CDR1 is SGHAT and CDR2 FQNNGV. Deletions cut 1 base from V and 1 base from J, with 11 bases between. The CDR3 is CASSLVSWSSYEQYF. Written as DNA, the CDR3 is TGTGCCAGCAGCTTAGTCAGTTGGAGTTCCTACGAGCAGTACTTC.

This clonotype was seen a few times. The chain recombines TRBV20-1 with TRBJ1-1; 8 bases match TRBD1. Germline V gene lookup returns CDR1 DFQATT and CDR2 SNEGSKA (reference sequence). With 0 bases clipped from V and 0 bases from J, the junction kept 9 bases outside the gene matches. The CDR3 has 17 residues. CDR3 region: CSARDPRGLGMNTEAFF. The CDR3 DNA reads as TGCAGTGCTAGAGATCCCAGGGGGCTGGGGATGAACACTGAAGCTTTCTTT.

This rearrangement joins TRBV7-9 to TRBJ2-1, with 7 bases aligning to TRBD1. V shed 5 bases and J 8 bases; nucleotides not matched to a gene: 12. CDR1 and CDR2 from the germline V gene are SEHNR and FQNEAQ (reference sequence). CDR3 size: 15 residues. The CDR3 spells CASSEDRVALDEQFF. DNA for the CDR3: TGTGCCAGCAGCGAAGACAGGGTGGCTCTCGATGAGCAGTTCTTC.

The V gene is TRBV5-1, the J gene TRBJ2-7; the D call may be TRBD1 or TRBD2 (5 bases each). There are 15 residues in the CDR3. The germline V gene has CDR1 SGHRS and CDR2 YFSETQ. Trimming removed 4 bases at V and 0 bases at J, with 14 bases between. CDR3 DNA sequence: TGCGCCAGCAGCCGCCGGGACGAAAGCTCCTACGAGCAGTACTTC. Its protein is CASSRRDESSYEQYF. The full variable domain, its missing parts supplied by reference TRBV5-1 and TRBJ2-7, is KAGVTQTPRYLIKTRGQQVTLSCSPISGHRSVSWYQQTPGQGLQFLFEYFSETQRNKGNFPGRFSGRQFSNSRSEMNVSTLELGDSALYLCASSRRDESSYEQYFGPGTRLTVT.

This clonotype was counted many times. The chain employs TRBV12-3 or TRBV12-4 and TRBJ1-6, with D possibly TRBD1 on 5 matching bases. V was clipped by 5 bases and J by 16 bases, with 24 bases between them. This CDR3 has 15 residues. CDR3 nucleotide sequence: TGTGCCAGCAGTACCCGCGGGGACCCCAGAACGTCACTCCACTTT. This gives the protein CASSTRGDPRTSLHF.

V usage is TRBV3-1 and J usage is TRBJ1-2, with D possibly being TRBD1 (6 bases). V shed 5 bases and J shed 8 bases, with 18 bases lying between them. This CDR3 region has 14 residues. The germline CDR1 and CDR2 sequences are LGHDT and YNNKEL (reference sequence). CDR3 DNA: TGTGCCAGCAGCGCCCGACAGGAGCCGTACGGCTACACCTTC. This codes for CASSARQEPYGYTF.

The CDR3 sequence is CASSQDRNSYGYTF. In DNA form, the CDR3 reads TGTGCCAGCAGCCAAGATCGAAACAGCTATGGCTACACCTTC. V and J are TRBV4-2 and TRBJ1-2, with unresolved D. Germline values: CDR1 LGHNA, CDR2 YNFKEQ. V lost 0 bases to trimming and J lost 4 bases, with 9 bases between them. The CDR3 is made up of 14 amino acids.

This clonotype was detected a few times. The chain has TRBV6-6 and TRBJ1-1; D not certain. V lost 5 bases to trimming and J lost 1 base, with 8 bases between them. The CDR3 spans 13 residues. CDR1 is MNHNY and CDR2 is SVGAGI in the germline V gene (reference sequence). This CDR3 reads CASSRSENTEAFF. In DNA, the CDR3 is TGTGCCAGCAGTCGGTCAGAGAACACTGAAGCTTTCTTT.

This clonotype has at least ten counts. For the CDR3, the DNA is TGTGCCAGCAGCCGCAATGGAGCTAGCGCATACACAGATACGCAGTATTTT. Protein sequence: CASSRNGASAYTDTQYF. V is TRBV7-3 and J is TRBJ2-3; D is possibly TRBD2 (6 bases). This CDR3 has 17 residues. Germline V gives CDR1 SGHTA, CDR2 FQGTGA. Trimming took 5 bases from V and 2 from J, leaving 20 bases between them.

The rearrangement links TRBV12-3 or TRBV12-4 to TRBJ2-1, with a tentative D call TRBD1 (6 bases). CDR3 length equals 16 residues. Trimming took off 4 bases at V and 4 bases at J, with 17 bases between the two ends. The CDR3 region has the DNA TGTGCCAGCAGTTCGAGCCAGGGGATCCAATACAATGAGCAGTTCTTC. This sequence encodes CASSSSQGIQYNEQFF.

V is TRBV20-1 and J is TRBJ1-5, with 8 bases matching TRBD1. CDR1 is DFQATT, CDR2 SNEGSKA, per germline (reference sequence). CDR3 size: 13 residues. With V trimmed by 6 bases and J by 2 bases, 3 bases remained unmatched. The CDR3 reads CSAVQGGNQPQHF. In DNA, the CDR3 is TGCAGTGCAGTACAGGGGGGCAATCAGCCCCAGCATTTT.

The DNA for the CDR3 is TGTGCCTGGAGTTTTACCTTATCCTACGAGCAGTACTTC. Residues: CAWSFTLSYEQYF. This rearrangement joins TRBV30 to TRBJ2-7; D unresolved. Trimming stripped 2 bases from V and 1 base from J, with 9 bases between. From germline, CDR1 is GTSNPN and CDR2 SVGIG (reference sequence). The CDR3 is made up of 13 amino acids.

This clonotype has ten or more counts. CDR3 in amino acids: CASSQQGPEPFGEQFF. The CDR3 bases are TGCGCCAGCAGCCAACAGGGACCCGAACCGTTTGGTGAGCAGTTCTTC. The V gene is TRBV4-1, the J gene TRBJ2-1; D could derive from TRBD1 or TRBD2 (5 bases each). CDR3 length equals 16 residues. V was pared by 2 bases and J by 9 bases, with 20 bases between. The germline gives CDR1 MGHRA, CDR2 YSYEKL.

The chain recombines TRBV5-1 with TRBJ2-5; 9 bases align to TRBD1. Germline V gene lookup returns CDR1 SGHRS and CDR2 YFSETQ. Trimming at V came to 5 bases and at J to 1 base, leaving 9 bases not matched to a gene. The CDR3 has 16 residues. Here the CDR3 DNA reads TGCGCCAGCAGAAGGACCGGGACAGGGTCCCAAGAGACCCAGTACTTC. This gives the protein CASRRTGTGSQETQYF.

V and J are TRBV18 and TRBJ1-1; D might be TRBD1 (6 bases). Trimming cost V 3 bases and J 0 bases, with 17 bases left between them. Germline CDR1 KGHSH, CDR2 LQKENI. This CDR3 has 17 residues. The CDR3 loop is CASSPRPDSLVNTEAFF. DNA for the CDR3: TGTGCCAGCTCACCCCGCCCGGACAGTTTAGTGAACACTGAAGCTTTCTTT. The variable domain in full, completed from reference TRBV18 and TRBJ1-1, reads NAGVMQNPRHLVRRRGQEARLRCSPMKGHSHVYWYRQLPEEGLKFMVYLQKENIIDESGMPKERFSAEFPKEGPSILRIQQVVRGDSAAYFCASSPRPDSLVNTEAFFGQGTRLTVV.

The gene calls are TRBV20-1 and TRBJ2-5; TRBD2 agrees at 10 bases. Per the germline V gene, CDR1 is DFQATT and CDR2 is SNEGSKA (reference sequence). After removal of 0 bases from V and 5 bases from J, the junction contained 9 bases not matched to a gene. The CDR3 contains 16 residues. The DNA for the CDR3 is TGCAGTGCTAGAGATTACGAGCGGGAGGGCCGGGAGACCCAGTACTTC. Translated, it gives CSARDYEREGRETQYF.

There are a few counts of this clonotype. The chain carries TRBV7-9 and TRBJ2-1; 7 bases are a match to TRBD2. The CDR3 loop spans 15 amino acids. The germline gives CDR1 SEHNR, CDR2 FQNEAQ (reference sequence). J lost 2 bases, V lost 8 bases, and 9 bases had no gene match. CDR3 sequence: CASAGRRQPYNEQFF. The CDR3 coding sequence is TGTGCCAGCGCCGGGAGGCGACAACCCTACAATGAGCAGTTCTTC.

The chain combines TRBV29-1 with TRBJ2-2, with TRBD2 matching 8 bases. From germline, CDR1 is SQVTM and CDR2 ANQGSEA. The trim removed 0 bases at V and 0 bases at J, leaving 15 bases unmatched. This CDR3 is built from 20 residues. CDR3 sequence: CSVEEGAGGPNPSNTGELFF. The CDR3 coding sequence is TGCAGCGTTGAAGAGGGGGCGGGGGGCCCGAATCCATCGAACACCGGGGAGCTGTTTTTT.

This clonotype was seen a few times. DNA for the CDR3: TGTGCCAGCAGAAGGACAGGGGAAGGGGCATACGAGCAGTACTTC. This encodes CASRRTGEGAYEQYF. The chain is built from TRBV12-3 or TRBV12-4 and TRBJ2-7; 9 bases align to TRBD1. V shed 6 bases, J shed 4 bases, and the junction held 10 bases outside the gene matches. The CDR3 loop spans 15 amino acids.

The rearrangement joins TRBV5-6 to TRBJ2-7, with D perhaps matching TRBD1 or TRBD2 (5 bases each). CDR3 size: 14 residues. The ends were cut back, 0 bases at V and 3 bases at J, with 10 bases in the middle. Germline CDR1 SGHDT, CDR2 YYEEEE. CDR3 sequence: CASSLAGTYYEQYF. For the CDR3, the DNA is TGTGCCAGCAGCTTGGCCGGGACCTACTACGAGCAGTACTTC.

The chain links TRBV6-1 to TRBJ1-1, with D perhaps matching TRBD1 (6 bases). Germline V lookup: CDR1 MNHNS, CDR2 SASEGT. This CDR3 contains 13 residues. V shed 7 bases and J shed 4 bases, with 13 bases lying between them. This chain's CDR3 is CASNSKGGTEAFF. CDR3 nucleotide sequence: TGTGCCAGCAACTCAAAGGGGGGCACTGAAGCTTTCTTT.

This clonotype was observed at least ten times. V is TRBV12-3 or TRBV12-4 and J is TRBJ2-3, with 8 bases fitting TRBD2. This CDR3 spans 15 amino acids. V trimming: 2 bases; J trimming: 1 base; junction bases outside the gene matches: 2. The CDR3 region has the DNA TGTGCCAGCAGTTTAAATAGCGGGGGCACAGATACGCAGTATTTT. Amino acid sequence: CASSLNSGGTDTQYF.

The genes are TRBV29-1 and TRBJ2-7, with a possible D match to TRBD2 (6 bases). Trimming stripped 6 bases from V and 2 bases from J, with 17 bases between. This CDR3 contains 14 residues. Germline values: CDR1 SQVTM, CDR2 ANQGSEA. The CDR3 sequence is CSVVKGGIPYEQYF. DNA of the CDR3: TGCAGCGTCGTGAAGGGCGGGATCCCCTACGAGCAGTACTTC.

This chain joins TRBV5-1 and TRBJ1-1; D is unresolved. Germline lookup yields CDR1 SGHRS and CDR2 YFSETQ. This CDR3 spans 15 amino acids. The ends were cut back, 0 bases at V and 5 bases at J, with 14 bases in the middle. DNA of the CDR3: TGCGCCAGCAGCTTGGGGCCATTCGGAGGGACTGAAGCTTTCTTT. Protein sequence: CASSLGPFGGTEAFF.